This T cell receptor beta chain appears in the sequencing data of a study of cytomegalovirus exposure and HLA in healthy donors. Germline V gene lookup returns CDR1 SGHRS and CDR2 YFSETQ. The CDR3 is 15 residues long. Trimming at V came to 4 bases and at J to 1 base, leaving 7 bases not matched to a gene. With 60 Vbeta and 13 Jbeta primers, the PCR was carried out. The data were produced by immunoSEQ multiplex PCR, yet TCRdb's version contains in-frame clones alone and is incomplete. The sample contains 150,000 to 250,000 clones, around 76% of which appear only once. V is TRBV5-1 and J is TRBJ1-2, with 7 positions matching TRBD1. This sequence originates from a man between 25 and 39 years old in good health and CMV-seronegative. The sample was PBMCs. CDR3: CASSPPGQLNYGYTF. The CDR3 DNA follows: TGCGCCAGCAGCCCTCCGGGACAGCTTAACTATGGCTACACCTTC. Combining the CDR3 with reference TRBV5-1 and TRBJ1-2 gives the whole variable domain KAGVTQTPRYLIKTRGQQVTLSCSPISGHRSVSWYQQTPGQGLQFLFEYFSETQRNKGNFPGRFSGRQFSNSRSEMNVSTLELGDSALYLCASSPPGQLNYGYTFGSGTRLTVV.